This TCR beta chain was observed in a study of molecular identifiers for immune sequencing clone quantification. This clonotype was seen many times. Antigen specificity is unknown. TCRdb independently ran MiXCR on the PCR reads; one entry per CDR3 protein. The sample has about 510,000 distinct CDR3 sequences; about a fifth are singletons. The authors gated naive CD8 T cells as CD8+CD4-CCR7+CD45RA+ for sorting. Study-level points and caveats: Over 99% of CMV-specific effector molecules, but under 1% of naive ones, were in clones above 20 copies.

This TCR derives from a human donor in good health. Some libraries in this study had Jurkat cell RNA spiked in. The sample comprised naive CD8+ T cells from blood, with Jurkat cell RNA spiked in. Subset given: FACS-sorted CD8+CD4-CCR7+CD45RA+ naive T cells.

The CDR3 sequence is CASIPGQGSYEQYF. Written as DNA, the CDR3 is TGTGCCAGCATCCCGGGTCAGGGGAGCTACGAGCAGTACTTC. The chain combines TRBV7-9 with TRBJ2-7; weak D call: TRBD1 (6 bases). Per germline, CDR1 SEHNR and CDR2 FQNEAQ (reference sequence). The germline V and J ends were trimmed by 7 bases and 3 bases, with 16 bases remaining between them. The CDR3 contains 14 residues.